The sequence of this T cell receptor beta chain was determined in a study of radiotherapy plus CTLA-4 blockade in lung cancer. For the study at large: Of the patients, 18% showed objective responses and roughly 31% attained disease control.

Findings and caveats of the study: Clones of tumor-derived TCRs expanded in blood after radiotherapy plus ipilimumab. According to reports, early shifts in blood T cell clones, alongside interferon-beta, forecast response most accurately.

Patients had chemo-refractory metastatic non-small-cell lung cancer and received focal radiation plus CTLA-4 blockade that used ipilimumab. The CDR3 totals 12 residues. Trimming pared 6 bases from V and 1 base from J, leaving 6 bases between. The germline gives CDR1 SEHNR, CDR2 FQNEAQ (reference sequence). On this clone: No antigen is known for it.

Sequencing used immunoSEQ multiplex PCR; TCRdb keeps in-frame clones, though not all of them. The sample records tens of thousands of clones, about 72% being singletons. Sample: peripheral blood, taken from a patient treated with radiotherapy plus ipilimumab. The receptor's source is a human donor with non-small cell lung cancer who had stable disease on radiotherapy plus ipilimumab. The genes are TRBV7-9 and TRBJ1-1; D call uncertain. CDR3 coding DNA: TGTGCCAGCAGTCAGAGGAACACTGAAGCTTTCTTT. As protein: CASSQRNTEAFF.